This T cell receptor (beta chain) was captured by sequencing in a study of prognosis after radiotherapy for stage I lung cancer. Across the study: Stereotactic body radiotherapy was given without concurrent therapy in all patients. Whole-study findings and limits: Counts of unique TCR clones fell following stereotactic body radiation therapy, median around 10,000 versus 6,900.

Amplicons of TCR beta CDR3 were generated from genomic DNA by two-round multiplex PCR. The authors ran first-round PCR with primers specific to each TRBV and TRBJ gene. TCRdb independently ran MiXCR on the multiplex PCR reads; one entry per CDR3 protein. The sample records about 12,000 distinct CDR3 sequences, 45% to 65% being singletons. By its share, this clonotype is medium-sized. Its antigen is unidentified. Trimming pared 2 bases from V and 2 bases from J, leaving 14 bases between. The CDR3 covers 16 residues. Germline V gene data show CDR1 as SGHTA and CDR2 as FQGTGA. This sequence joins TRBV7-3 and TRBJ2-3; tentative D call: TRBD1 (5 bases). The TCR was taken from a donor aged 50 or older with non-small cell lung cancer. The sequencing here drew on PBMCs, taken before or after stereotactic body radiation therapy (not recorded which). The CDR3 DNA sequence: TGTGCCAGCAGCTTATATGGCAGGACATACACAGATACGCAGTATTTT. It yields the protein CASSLYGRTYTDTQYF.